This entry describes one TCR beta chain. The antigen is not known. Sequenced material consisted of expressed TCRB transcripts (all of the isolated RNA was reverse transcribed). Method: immunoSEQ multiplex PCR; TCRdb's copy keeps in-frame clones and lacks some. The table lists about 640,000 clones, roughly 12% of them singletons, with over 0.1% in the top ten. This sample is part of a study of beta chain features in type 1 diabetes. Study results and caveats: Compared to healthy donors, patients appeared to have naive, central memory and Treg TCRB repertoires that were more alike. Patients with Type 1 diabetes showed moderately but significantly shorter TCRB CDR3s in all four CD4+ subsets.

Germline lookup yields CDR1 MNHEY and CDR2 SMNVEV (reference sequence). CDR3 length: 13 residues. The V and J ends lost 9 bases and 1 base, in that order; junction bases with no gene match: 3. Staining for CD45RO/CCR7/CD25/CD127/CD95/CD27 allowed sorting of CD4+ naive, central memory, regulatory and stem cell-like memory cells. The sequencing input was naive CD4+ T cells from blood. The TCR originated in a man aged 30 to 39 with type 1 diabetes. V is TRBV27 and J is TRBJ1-2; 9 bases match TRBD1. DNA for the CDR3: TGTGCCAGTTGGGACAGGGTTAACTATGGCTACACCTTC. Protein sequence: CASWDRVNYGYTF.